This TCR beta chain was identified in a study of blood T cell repertoires in COVID-19. Study summary: Samples representing acute and convalescent COVID-19 were sourced from the United States, Italy and Spain. Nucleic acid was either cDNA or gDNA, and it came from T cells, B-cell-depleted T cells, or PBMCs.

The sample holds a few counts of this clone. Clones were sequenced by immunoSEQ multiplex PCR, and TCRdb holds only the in-frame ones, with some missing. This repertoire shows 200,000 to 250,000 clones, approximately 85% found once; its top ten account for approximately 7.6%. Seattle's enrolled individuals joined amid active infection and were then monitored longitudinally. Germline V gives CDR1 MNHEY, CDR2 SVGAGI. There are 14 residues in the CDR3. Trimming took 6 bases from V and 4 from J, leaving 13 bases between them. This TCR came from a woman aged 80 or over with COVID-19, enrolled during active disease. Sequenced input: peripheral blood. The chain uses TRBV6-5 and TRBJ1-3; D perhaps matches TRBD1 (5 bases). The CDR3 sequence is CASSWGGGGNTIYF. The DNA of the CDR3 is TGTGCCAGCAGCTGGGGGGGTGGCGGAAACACCATATATTTT.